This T cell receptor beta chain was documented in a study of T cell responses to AZD1222 COVID-19 vaccine. The study's findings and limits: It should be noted that donors were predominantly white British and more often female, and clonal diversity was possibly underestimated.

Sequenced by immunoSEQ multiplex PCR; TCRdb stores in-frame clones only, minus some. Here the sample spans some 62,000 clones, around 75% being singletons. Deletions cut 0 bases from V and 3 bases from J, with 9 bases between. In germline, CDR1 is MNHNY, CDR2 SVGAGI (reference sequence). The CDR3 length is 15 residues. This clone has only a few counts. Its antigen is still unknown. The TCR comes from an adult in good health. This chain connects TRBV6-6 to TRBJ1-5; a weak D match, TRBD1 (6 bases). The sequences come from peripheral blood, collected on day 0 of AZD1222 vaccination. The CDR3 sequence: CASSYSGAVNQPQHF. DNA of the CDR3: TGTGCCAGCAGTTACTCGGGGGCAGTCAATCAGCCCCAGCATTTT.